This T cell receptor beta chain originates from a study of regulatory T cells in long-lasting Graves disease. CDR3 length: 14 residues. The ends lost 6 bases at V and 3 bases at J; junction bases unmatched: 9. The V gene's germline CDR1 is DFQATT and CDR2 SNEGSKA (reference sequence). Arm-PCR of CDR3 regions with iRepertoire HTBI primers generated TCR beta libraries. Using its own MiXCR run on the multiplex PCR reads, TCRdb lists one record per CDR3 protein. The data contain a few hundred thousand distinct CDR3 sequences, 15% to 20% of them seen just once; the ten biggest clones take up 14%. The sample's time point: newly diagnosed GD, antithyroid drugs for less than 3 months. There was RNA extracted from PBMCs, and the TCR library was made from it. In this sample, this clonotype turned up a few times. These data were also filed under a second study, of T cells in Graves' hyperthyroidism and ophthalmopathy.

This sequence originates from a woman in her thirties with Graves disease. V and J are TRBV20-1 and TRBJ2-3, with 7 bases fitting TRBD2. Material: peripheral blood mononuclear cells (PBMCs), obtained at new diagnosis, from a patient treated with antithyroid drugs. This CDR3 is CSATLAGETDTQYF. CDR3 nucleotide sequence: TGCAGTGCAACACTGGCGGGGGAGACAGATACGCAGTATTTT.